The rows below give T cell receptor beta chains drawn from one sample of a study of identical twins. TCRdb analysed the 5' RACE reads with MiXCR anew, one entry per CDR3 protein. The table has under 1 million distinct CDR3 sequences, 9% to 15% seen once. The data were also submitted as part of a second study, on yellow fever vaccine responses in identical twins.

Sequencing was done on a sample of PBMCs. Source of these receptors: a woman aged 18-35 years in good health. The CDR3 runs from the conserved cysteine through the conserved F or W.

v_call: TRBV21-1; j_call: TRBJ2-1; cdr3_aa: CASRYPPTHYNEQFF
v_call: TRBV20-1; j_call: TRBJ2-3; cdr3_aa: CSAGTSGRTDTQYF
v_call: TRBV21-1; j_call: TRBJ2-2; cdr3_aa: CASSKEGSPCLAPNTGELFF
v_call: TRBV20-1; j_call: TRBJ2-3; cdr3_aa: CSARDPRTTSTDTQYF
v_call: TRBV18; j_call: TRBJ1-3; cdr3_aa: CASSPTSGFGNTIYF
v_call: TRBV20-1; j_call: TRBJ1-5; cdr3_aa: CSAITGTGKSNQPQHF
v_call: TRBV20-1; j_call: TRBJ2-3; cdr3_aa: CSASRLAGGITDTQYF
v_call: TRBV7-3; j_call: TRBJ2-1; cdr3_aa: CASSRKRDSYNEQFF
v_call: TRBV24-1; j_call: TRBJ2-1; cdr3_aa: CATSEGISSQPGSYNEQFF
v_call: TRBV12-3/TRBV12-4; j_call: TRBJ1-3; cdr3_aa: CASTSSGPGNTIYF
v_call: TRBV19; j_call: TRBJ1-2; cdr3_aa: CASSIRGIEAAF
v_call: TRBV5-1; j_call: TRBJ1-5; cdr3_aa: CASSLEGASNQPQHF
v_call: TRBV28; j_call: TRBJ2-7; cdr3_aa: CASQPQQYEQYF
v_call: TRBV12-3/TRBV12-4; j_call: TRBJ2-5; cdr3_aa: CASSLAPRGLVTQYF
v_call: TRBV7-8; j_call: TRBJ2-2; cdr3_aa: CASSLVGGGGTGELFF
v_call: TRBV29-1; j_call: TRBJ2-2; cdr3_aa: CSVPLPNTGELFF
v_call: TRBV12-3/TRBV12-4; j_call: TRBJ2-7; cdr3_aa: CASSLKYEQYF
v_call: TRBV5-1; j_call: TRBJ2-1; cdr3_aa: CASSNAQGASYNEQFF
v_call: TRBV20-1; j_call: TRBJ2-3; cdr3_aa: CSARGSSGRGGDTQYF
v_call: TRBV7-9; j_call: TRBJ1-1; cdr3_aa: CASSNRPEAFF
v_call: TRBV2; j_call: TRBJ2-3; cdr3_aa: CASSHPGTSGGTDTQYF
v_call: TRBV6-5; j_call: TRBJ1-4; cdr3_aa: CASSYSLWGSGIHEKLFF
v_call: TRBV4-1; j_call: TRBJ2-1; cdr3_aa: CASSLASQDEQFF
v_call: TRBV3-1; j_call: TRBJ2-7; cdr3_aa: CASSQVWGSSRHEQYF
v_call: TRBV4-1; j_call: TRBJ1-1; cdr3_aa: CASSQETGWTEAFF
v_call: TRBV20-1; j_call: TRBJ2-1; cdr3_aa: CSGLSGTAKNSYNEQFF
v_call: TRBV12-3/TRBV12-4; j_call: TRBJ2-1; cdr3_aa: CASSVGQGPFF
v_call: TRBV11-2; j_call: TRBJ1-2; cdr3_aa: CASSLIPPTGDYGYTF
v_call: TRBV5-6; j_call: TRBJ2-7; cdr3_aa: CASSKTVLTEQYF
v_call: TRBV29-1; j_call: TRBJ2-7; cdr3_aa: CSVGTGSYEQYF
v_call: TRBV6-5; j_call: TRBJ1-3; cdr3_aa: CASSYSIGAGNTIYF
v_call: TRBV6-2/TRBV6-3; j_call: TRBJ2-1; cdr3_aa: CASSYDRSIEQFF
v_call: TRBV3-1; j_call: TRBJ2-5; cdr3_aa: CASSQGRGFRETQYF
v_call: TRBV20-1; j_call: TRBJ2-5; cdr3_aa: CSALGGVETQYF
v_call: TRBV6-5; j_call: TRBJ2-3; cdr3_aa: CASSLMAGPREDTQYF
v_call: TRBV12-3/TRBV12-4; j_call: TRBJ1-1; cdr3_aa: CASSLFGLNTEAFF
v_call: TRBV9; j_call: TRBJ2-5; cdr3_aa: CASSAPGTGWLETQYF
v_call: TRBV5-6; j_call: TRBJ1-1; cdr3_aa: CASSLGARQRNTEAFF
v_call: TRBV29-1; j_call: TRBJ1-3; cdr3_aa: CSVLPGSGNTIYF
v_call: TRBV12-3/TRBV12-4; j_call: TRBJ2-5; cdr3_aa: CASSVGQTVEETQYF
v_call: TRBV10-3; j_call: TRBJ1-4; cdr3_aa: CAISSGVGQGAPNEKLFF
v_call: TRBV11-2; j_call: TRBJ1-6; cdr3_aa: CASSPRTGGGMNSPLHF
v_call: TRBV6-4; j_call: TRBJ1-5; cdr3_aa: CASSDSPEGHQPQHF
v_call: TRBV15; j_call: TRBJ1-2; cdr3_aa: CATSSYQTGFQARFYGYTF
v_call: TRBV5-1; j_call: TRBJ2-7; cdr3_aa: CASSPRGLTGDEQYF
v_call: TRBV5-6; j_call: TRBJ1-1; cdr3_aa: CASSHPGMSEAFF
v_call: TRBV12-3/TRBV12-4; j_call: TRBJ2-3; cdr3_aa: CASSAGDTQYF
v_call: TRBV4-2; j_call: TRBJ2-1; cdr3_aa: CASSQPDRGLFYEQFF
v_call: TRBV10-3; j_call: TRBJ2-1; cdr3_aa: CAISEGTSSNNEQFF
v_call: TRBV11-1; j_call: TRBJ2-6; cdr3_aa: CASSLVGWRDSSGANVLTF
v_call: TRBV5-6; j_call: TRBJ2-3; cdr3_aa: CASSWEGQGIADTQYF
v_call: TRBV5-1; j_call: TRBJ2-1; cdr3_aa: CASSPLGLSANEQFF
v_call: TRBV5-6; j_call: TRBJ1-1; cdr3_aa: CASSLGTASWGLNTEAFF
v_call: TRBV29-1; j_call: TRBJ2-7; cdr3_aa: CSVGGGGISYEQYF
v_call: TRBV20-1; j_call: TRBJ2-7; cdr3_aa: CSARDVRDSGSYEQYF
v_call: TRBV20-1; j_call: TRBJ1-3; cdr3_aa: CSARSGTGRISGNTIYF
v_call: TRBV2; j_call: TRBJ2-1; cdr3_aa: CASSEEPGLAYKYNEQFF
v_call: TRBV6-5; j_call: TRBJ1-2; cdr3_aa: CASSYTDSYGYTF
v_call: TRBV10-1; j_call: TRBJ2-5; cdr3_aa: CAWFRGPQETQYF
v_call: TRBV6-5; j_call: TRBJ1-1; cdr3_aa: CASSYSMGLGTEAFF